A selection of T cell receptor beta chains follows, all from one sample in a study of T cell responses to AZD1222 COVID-19 vaccine. Repertoires were generated with immunoSEQ multiplex PCR, while TCRdb's copy carries only in-frame clones and drops some. The sample holds around 120,000 clones, about 87% seen once. The input for sequencing was peripheral blood, taken on day 0 of AZD1222 vaccination. The receptors originated from an adult in good health. Each CDR3 is given with its conserved first and last residue. The D gene is left open where the match is weak. Size values are once, few and many counts, or a class for expanded clones, and some rows have none.

clone size: few
V gene: TRBV27
J gene: TRBJ2-6
D gene: NA
CDR3 protein: CASSFSTGANVLTF
CDR3 DNA: TGTGCCAGCAGTTTCTCGACTGGGGCCAACGTCCTGACTTTC

clone size: NA
V gene: TRBV9
J gene: TRBJ1-1
D gene: NA
CDR3 protein: CASSVDVGVRSEAFF
CDR3 DNA: TGTGCCAGCAGCGTAGATGTGGGGGTTCGTTCTGAAGCTTTCTTT

clone size: few
V gene: TRBV7-8
J gene: TRBJ2-3
D gene: TRBD2
CDR3 protein: CASSSGTRYVADTQYF
CDR3 DNA: TGTGCCAGCAGCTCGGGGACTAGGTACGTCGCAGATACGCAGTATTTT

clone size: NA
V gene: TRBV3-1/TRBV3-2
J gene: TRBJ2-5
D gene: NA
CDR3 protein: CASSRGQIQETQYF
CDR3 DNA: TGTGCCAGCAGCCGTGGACAGATCCAAGAGACCCAGTACTTC

clone size: NA
V gene: TRBV9
J gene: TRBJ1-3
D gene: TRBD1
CDR3 protein: CASSAGQIGNTIYF
CDR3 DNA: TGTGCCAGCAGCGCGGGACAGATTGGAAACACCATATATTTT

clone size: NA
V gene: TRBV27
J gene: TRBJ1-1
D gene: TRBD1
CDR3 protein: CASSLARGTEAFF
CDR3 DNA: TGTGCCAGCAGTTTGGCCAGGGGGACTGAAGCTTTCTTT

clone size: NA
V gene: TRBV6-1
J gene: TRBJ1-1
D gene: NA
CDR3 protein: CASSESAGRTAEAFF
CDR3 DNA: TGTGCCAGCAGTGAGTCGGCCGGACGAACGGCTGAAGCTTTCTTT

clone size: NA
V gene: TRBV11-2
J gene: TRBJ1-6
D gene: TRBD1
CDR3 protein: CASSYGTGNNSPLHF
CDR3 DNA: TGTGCCAGCAGCTACGGGACAGGGAATAATTCACCCCTCCACTTT

clone size: few
V gene: TRBV7-2
J gene: TRBJ1-6
D gene: NA
CDR3 protein: CASSLVRDNSPLHF
CDR3 DNA: TGTGCCAGCAGCTTAGTTCGTGATAATTCACCCCTCCACTTT

clone size: NA
V gene: TRBV5-8
J gene: TRBJ1-5
D gene: NA
CDR3 protein: CASSLWGAGQPQHF
CDR3 DNA: TGTGCCAGCAGCTTATGGGGGGCTGGTCAGCCCCAGCATTTT

clone size: NA
V gene: TRBV10-2
J gene: TRBJ2-1
D gene: TRBD2
CDR3 protein: CASRGIAGNDNEQFF
CDR3 DNA: TGCGCCAGTAGAGGTATAGCGGGGAATGACAATGAGCAGTTCTTC

clone size: NA
V gene: TRBV5-6
J gene: TRBJ1-2
D gene: NA
CDR3 protein: CASSLRQIRTNYGYTF
CDR3 DNA: TGTGCCAGCAGCCTCCGACAGATAAGAACTAACTATGGCTACACCTTC

clone size: NA
V gene: TRBV6-5
J gene: TRBJ1-1
D gene: NA
CDR3 protein: CASWGVGTEAFF
CDR3 DNA: TGTGCCAGCTGGGGGGTAGGGACTGAAGCTTTCTTT

clone size: NA
V gene: TRBV7-2
J gene: TRBJ2-4
D gene: NA
CDR3 protein: CASSLSVTTKNIQYF
CDR3 DNA: TGTGCCAGCAGCTTATCGGTCACAACCAAAAACATTCAGTACTTC

clone size: NA
V gene: TRBV5-8
J gene: TRBJ2-7
D gene: NA
CDR3 protein: CASSLRVSYEQYF
CDR3 DNA: TGTGCCAGCAGCTTGCGAGTTTCCTACGAGCAGTACTTC

clone size: once
V gene: TRBV5-1
J gene: TRBJ1-3
D gene: NA
CDR3 protein: CASSLDRNTIYF
CDR3 DNA: TGCGCCAGCAGCTTGGACCGAAACACCATATATTTT

clone size: NA
V gene: TRBV19
J gene: TRBJ1-1
D gene: NA
CDR3 protein: CASTPLRARNTEAFF
CDR3 DNA: TGTGCCAGTACCCCTCTTCGGGCGAGGAACACTGAAGCTTTCTTT

clone size: NA
V gene: TRBV5-4
J gene: TRBJ2-7
D gene: TRBD1
CDR3 protein: CASSSGTGAYEQYF
CDR3 DNA: TGTGCCAGCAGTTCCGGGACAGGGGCCTACGAGCAGTACTTC

clone size: NA
V gene: TRBV9
J gene: TRBJ1-6
D gene: NA
CDR3 protein: CASSSRGGGNSPLHF
CDR3 DNA: TGTGCCAGCAGCTCCCGGGGAGGGGGGAATTCACCCCTCCACTTT

clone size: NA
V gene: TRBV7-2
J gene: TRBJ1-1
D gene: NA
CDR3 protein: CASSLGPGTVNTEAFF
CDR3 DNA: TGTGCCAGCAGCTTAGGTCCCGGGACGGTGAACACTGAAGCTTTCTTT

clone size: NA
V gene: TRBV15
J gene: TRBJ1-2
D gene: NA
CDR3 protein: CATSRGEDQSGYTF
CDR3 DNA: TGTGCCACCAGCAGAGGTGAGGACCAAAGTGGCTACACCTTC

clone size: once
V gene: TRBV7-9
J gene: TRBJ2-3
D gene: NA
CDR3 protein: CASSLEGTDTQYF
CDR3 DNA: TGTGCCAGCAGCTTAGAGGGGACAGATACGCAGTATTTT